These T cell receptor beta chains were read from a single sample in a study of blood T cell repertoires in COVID-19. Using immunoSEQ multiplex PCR, the repertoire was profiled, and TCRdb retains in-frame clones only, with some absent. The sample contains around 250,000 clones, 65% to 85% of which appear only once. The source material was peripheral blood. These receptor sequences come from a man older than 75 with acute or convalescent COVID-19. The CDR3 runs from the conserved cysteine through the conserved F or W. D genes are given only for firm matches. Clone size is not always given. Where it is, it says once, few, many or a class for expanded clones.

-	TRBV30	TRBJ2-3	TRBD1	TGTGCCTGGAGTGTTCAGGGGGCAGATACGCAGTATTTT	CAWSVQGADTQYF
-	TRBV15	TRBJ2-5	-	TGTGCCACCAGCAGAGATTATTCCGGGGATGTAGAGACCCAGTACTTC	CATSRDYSGDVETQYF
-	TRBV6-2/TRBV6-3	TRBJ2-2	TRBD2	TGTGCCAGCAGTATGACTAGCGTTAATTCCGGGGAGCTGTTTTTT	CASSMTSVNSGELFF
-	TRBV19	TRBJ1-1	TRBD1	TGTGCCAGTAGTAACCGGGACAGAGAGAACACTGAAGCTTTCTTT	CASSNRDRENTEAFF
-	TRBV2	TRBJ2-5	TRBD1	TGTGCCAGCAGTTCACACCTCGACAGGGCAGCAGAGACCCAGTACTTC	CASSSHLDRAAETQYF
-	TRBV6-5	TRBJ1-2	-	TGTGCCAGCAAACGGACAGCCAATTTTAACTATGGCTACACCTTC	CASKRTANFNYGYTF
-	TRBV9	TRBJ2-7	-	TGTGCCAGCAGCGTTTCTGGTGGCCCCTCCTACGAGCAGTACTTC	CASSVSGGPSYEQYF
-	TRBV5-1	TRBJ2-5	TRBD2	TGCGCCAGCAGCTCGGAATCAGCGGGGGGGCAAGAGACCCAGTACTTC	CASSSESAGGQETQYF
-	TRBV11-2	TRBJ2-5	TRBD2	TGTGCCAGCAGCTTAACCGGACTAGCGACAGAGACCCAGTACTTC	CASSLTGLATETQYF
few	TRBV9	TRBJ2-2	TRBD1	TGTGCCAGCAGCGCGGGACAGGGGGTTGCCGGGGAGCTGTTTTTT	CASSAGQGVAGELFF
-	TRBV7-3	TRBJ2-7	TRBD2	TGTGCCAGCAGCTTAAACCCGGCGGGAGGGATCTACGAGCAGTACTTC	CASSLNPAGGIYEQYF
-	TRBV11-2	TRBJ1-1	-	TGTGCCAGCAGCTTAGTGCTGGGGGGGACTGAAGCTTTCTTT	CASSLVLGGTEAFF
-	TRBV5-1	TRBJ2-7	TRBD2	TGCGCCAGCAGCTTTCGGGAGGGCCTTTCGTACGAGCAGTACTTC	CASSFREGLSYEQYF
-	TRBV5-4	TRBJ2-1	TRBD2	TGTGCCAGCAGCGTCCAGAGGACTAGCGGGGGGGTGGAGTTCTTC	CASSVQRTSGGVEFF
-	TRBV5-1	TRBJ1-1	-	TGCGCCAGCAGCCCCAGTAGGGAGATGAACACTGAAGCTTTCTTT	CASSPSREMNTEAFF
once	TRBV27	TRBJ1-2	-	TGTGCCAGCAGTTTATGGCCGGCGGTGGAGGGCTACACCTTC	CASSLWPAVEGYTF
-	TRBV6-5	TRBJ1-1	-	TGTGCCAGCAGCCCGGGCACTGAAGCTTTCTTT	CASSPGTEAFF
few	TRBV7-9	TRBJ1-1	-	TGTGCCAGCAGCGACCCAGGACAGCCAAACACTGAAGCTTTCTTT	CASSDPGQPNTEAFF
-	TRBV28	TRBJ2-1	TRBD2	TGTGCCAGCAGGGGAGTAGCGGGAGGTAGAAAGCGCAATGAGCAGTTCTTC	CASRGVAGGRKRNEQFF
-	TRBV19	TRBJ2-5	-	TGTGCCAGTAGTATACAGGGGTTGGAGACCCAGTACTTC	CASSIQGLETQYF
-	TRBV7-6	TRBJ1-5	-	TGTGCCAGCAGCTTAGATGCAGGGGCAGGTCAGCCCCAGCATTTT	CASSLDAGAGQPQHF
-	TRBV29-1	TRBJ2-5	-	TGCAGCGTTGGCAGGGGGGAAGAGACCCAGTACTTC	CSVGRGEETQYF
-	TRBV6-1	TRBJ2-3	-	TGTGCCAGCAGTGACCTGACTATACGCACAGATACGCAGTATTTT	CASSDLTIRTDTQYF
few	TRBV21-1	TRBJ2-7	-	TGTGCCAGCAGCAAAGGGTGGAGGGGCGACGAGCAGTACTTC	CASSKGWRGDEQYF
-	TRBV19	TRBJ1-1	TRBD1	TGTGCCAGTAGTATAAGGGACAGGGTTGCTGAAGCTTTCTTT	CASSIRDRVAEAFF
-	TRBV27	TRBJ1-1	TRBD1	TGTGCCAGCAGTAGGACAGGGGGGAACACTGAAGCTTTCTTT	CASSRTGGNTEAFF
-	TRBV7-2	TRBJ2-7	TRBD1	TGTGCCAGCAGCTCCCGAGACAGGGGCTACGAGCAGTACTTC	CASSSRDRGYEQYF
few	TRBV5-5	TRBJ1-3	-	TGTGCCAGTCGGGAGTACTCTGGAAACACCATATATTTT	CASREYSGNTIYF
-	TRBV4-2	TRBJ2-5	-	TGTGCCAGCAGCCATATAAAGGAGGCCCAGTACTTC	CASSHIKEAQYF
once	TRBV29-1	TRBJ2-7	TRBD2	TGCAGCGTTGCTTTGGGCGCGGGAGGAGGCTACGAGCAGTACTTC	CSVALGAGGGYEQYF
-	TRBV7-9	TRBJ2-1	TRBD1	TGTGCCAGCAGCTTCAGACAGGGGGCGTACAATGAGCAGTTCTTC	CASSFRQGAYNEQFF
-	TRBV29-1	TRBJ2-7	TRBD1	TGCAGCGTTGAAGCGAGCGGACAGGGAACCACCTACGAGCAGTACTTC	CSVEASGQGTTYEQYF
-	TRBV5-6	TRBJ2-2	TRBD2	TGTGCCAGCAGCGTGGGACTAGGGTTTACCGGGGAGCTGTTTTTT	CASSVGLGFTGELFF
-	TRBV10-3	TRBJ1-2	-	TGTGCCATCAGTGCTCAACAGGGATTTTATGGCTACACCTTC	CAISAQQGFYGYTF
-	TRBV5-1	TRBJ2-1	TRBD2	TGCGCCAGCAGCTTAGGGACTAGCGGGGTGGCCTACAATGAGCAGTTCTTC	CASSLGTSGVAYNEQFF
-	TRBV15	TRBJ1-4	-	TGTGCCACCAGCAGAGGCGCGAGGGCCTCTAATGAAAAACTGTTTTTT	CATSRGARASNEKLFF
once	TRBV19	TRBJ1-2	TRBD1	TGTGCCAGTAGTATCGCGGAAGACAGGGTTGGGACCTTC	CASSIAEDRVGTF
-	TRBV5-1	TRBJ2-7	-	TGCGCCAGCAGCTTGGTGACACACTCCTACGAGCAGTACTTC	CASSLVTHSYEQYF
once	TRBV30	TRBJ1-4	-	TGTGCCTGGAGTGTAGCCGGAACTAATGAAAAACTGTTTTTT	CAWSVAGTNEKLFF
-	TRBV7-9	TRBJ2-7	-	TGTGCCAGCAGCCCGGGACGGAGGGTCGAGCAGTACTTC	CASSPGRRVEQYF
-	TRBV28	TRBJ1-3	-	TGTGCCAGCATAGGAGGGCTTGGAAACACCATATATTTT	CASIGGLGNTIYF
-	TRBV24-1	TRBJ1-2	TRBD1	TGTGCCACCAGTGATTTCGGGACAGGTGTAGGTGGCTACACCTTC	CATSDFGTGVGGYTF
-	TRBV29-1	TRBJ2-2	TRBD1	TGCAGCGTACGGACCGGGACAGGGTCGACCGGGGAGCTGTTTTTT	CSVRTGTGSTGELFF
-	TRBV27	TRBJ2-1	TRBD1	TGTGCCGCACCGGGACCGGGACAGGGGGCAGAAAATGAGCAGTTCTTC	CAAPGPGQGAENEQFF